This section outlines one TCR beta chain sequence together with its context. TCRdb keeps only in-frame clones here, not all; method: immunoSEQ multiplex PCR. The sample includes roughly 32,000 clones, 91% of them seen just once. This sample is drawn from a study of T cell changes during pregnancy in multiple sclerosis. Per germline, CDR1 MNHNY and CDR2 SVGAGI (reference sequence). V was shortened by 10 bases and J by 1 base, with 14 bases between the two germline ends. This CDR3 has 13 amino acids. This sample comprised CD8+ T cells from peripheral blood mononuclear cells, obtained in the second trimester of pregnancy. The chain has TRBV6-6 and TRBJ2-7, with D possibly TRBD2 on 7 matching bases. This clonotype originated in a female donor in good health, enrolled as a control in a pregnancy study. This CDR3 reads CATGGGGSYEQYF. The DNA for the CDR3 is TGTGCCACAGGAGGGGGGGGATCCTACGAGCAGTACTTC.